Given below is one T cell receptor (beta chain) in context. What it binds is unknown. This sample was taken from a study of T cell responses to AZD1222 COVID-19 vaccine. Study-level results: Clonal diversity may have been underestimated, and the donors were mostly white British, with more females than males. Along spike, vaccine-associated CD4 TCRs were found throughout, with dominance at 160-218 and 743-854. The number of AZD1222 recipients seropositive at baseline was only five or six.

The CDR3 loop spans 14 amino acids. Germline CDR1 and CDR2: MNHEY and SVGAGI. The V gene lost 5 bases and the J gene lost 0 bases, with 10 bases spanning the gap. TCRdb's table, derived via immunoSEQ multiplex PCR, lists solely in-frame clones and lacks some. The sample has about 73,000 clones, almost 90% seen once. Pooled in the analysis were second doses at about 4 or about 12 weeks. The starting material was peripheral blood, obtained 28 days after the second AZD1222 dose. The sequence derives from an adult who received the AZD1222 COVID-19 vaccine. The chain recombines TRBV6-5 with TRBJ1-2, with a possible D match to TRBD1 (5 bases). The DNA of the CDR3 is TGTGCCAGCAGTCGGGGCATTTCTAACTATGGCTACACCTTC. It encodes CASSRGISNYGYTF.